Listed below are T cell receptor beta chains from one sample, sequenced in a study of cytomegalovirus exposure and HLA in healthy donors. The data were produced by immunoSEQ multiplex PCR, yet TCRdb's version contains in-frame clones alone and is incomplete. Among about 160,000 clones listed, 65% to 90% were seen once. The sample consisted of PBMCs. The origin of the receptors is a man aged 50-59 years in good health and CMV-seropositive. CDR3s include the opening cysteine and the closing phenylalanine or tryptophan. D genes are given only for firm matches. Clone size is not always given. Where it is, it says once, few, many or a class for expanded clones.

D gene: TRBD2; J gene: TRBJ2-7; V gene: TRBV11-2; clone size: NA; CDR3 DNA: TGTGCCAGCAGCTTAGACGTAGCGGGAGCCGGCTACGAGCAGTACTTC; CDR3 protein: CASSLDVAGAGYEQYF
D gene: NA; J gene: TRBJ1-1; V gene: TRBV5-4; clone size: NA; CDR3 DNA: TGTGCCAGCAGCCAGGGCTTCGGGGAAGCTTTCTTT; CDR3 protein: CASSQGFGEAFF
D gene: NA; J gene: TRBJ2-3; V gene: TRBV18; clone size: NA; CDR3 DNA: TGTGCCAGCTCACCACTCAAAGGGGCGACCCACGGCACAGATACGCAGTATTTT; CDR3 protein: CASSPLKGATHGTDTQYF
D gene: NA; J gene: TRBJ2-3; V gene: TRBV18; clone size: NA; CDR3 DNA: TGTGCCAGCTCACCACCGGAGGTCCAGTGGTTTGTAGCAGATACGCAGTATTTT; CDR3 protein: CASSPPEVQWFVADTQYF
D gene: TRBD2; J gene: TRBJ2-1; V gene: TRBV5-4; clone size: few; CDR3 DNA: TGTGCCAGCAGCTTGGAAGCGGCGGGGGGCCCGCCGGAGCAGTTCTTC; CDR3 protein: CASSLEAAGGPPEQFF
D gene: TRBD2; J gene: TRBJ2-3; V gene: TRBV7-9; clone size: NA; CDR3 DNA: TGTGCCAGCAGCTTAGCGACTAGCGAGAGCACAGATACGCAGTATTTT; CDR3 protein: CASSLATSESTDTQYF
D gene: TRBD1; J gene: TRBJ2-5; V gene: TRBV19; clone size: NA; CDR3 DNA: TGTGCCAGTAGTATGTACCTTCGACAGGGCCAAGAGACCCAGTACTTC; CDR3 protein: CASSMYLRQGQETQYF
D gene: NA; J gene: TRBJ2-7; V gene: TRBV7-8; clone size: few; CDR3 DNA: TGTGCCAGCAGCTTTAAGACAGACTACGAGCAGTACTTC; CDR3 protein: CASSFKTDYEQYF
D gene: TRBD1; J gene: TRBJ1-3; V gene: TRBV4-1; clone size: NA; CDR3 DNA: TGCGCCAGCAGCTCTGAATTGAGACAGGGGTCAGGGGGCGCTGGAAACACCATATATTTT; CDR3 protein: CASSSELRQGSGGAGNTIYF
D gene: NA; J gene: TRBJ1-4; V gene: TRBV6-5; clone size: NA; CDR3 DNA: TGTGCCAGCAGGACTGGGGAGGGACTTAATGAAAAACTGTTTTTT; CDR3 protein: CASRTGEGLNEKLFF
D gene: NA; J gene: TRBJ1-1; V gene: TRBV10-3; clone size: few; CDR3 DNA: TGTGCCATCAGGGTGGGACTTTTGAACACTGAAGCTTTCTTT; CDR3 protein: CAIRVGLLNTEAFF
D gene: NA; J gene: TRBJ1-6; V gene: TRBV28; clone size: once; CDR3 DNA: TGTGCCAGCAGTTTTTACAGGGAGAGGTCACCCCTCCACTTT; CDR3 protein: CASSFYRERSPLHF
D gene: TRBD1; J gene: TRBJ2-5; V gene: TRBV6-1; clone size: NA; CDR3 DNA: TGTGCCAGCAAACCGGGACAGGGACCCCAGTACTTC; CDR3 protein: CASKPGQGPQYF
D gene: NA; J gene: TRBJ1-4; V gene: TRBV28; clone size: NA; CDR3 DNA: TGTGCCAGCAGTCCTTTGACCCCACAGGGTGGAAAACTGTTTTTT; CDR3 protein: CASSPLTPQGGKLFF
D gene: TRBD2; J gene: TRBJ2-3; V gene: TRBV7-3; clone size: NA; CDR3 DNA: TGTGCCAGCAGCCCCATCCCGGGGGGGGCAGATACGCAGTATTTT; CDR3 protein: CASSPIPGGADTQYF
D gene: TRBD1; J gene: TRBJ1-2; V gene: TRBV5-1; clone size: NA; CDR3 DNA: TGCGCCAGCAGCTTGGTACCGACAGGGGCGGGCGGTGGCTACACCTTC; CDR3 protein: CASSLVPTGAGGGYTF
D gene: TRBD2; J gene: TRBJ2-5; V gene: TRBV5-1; clone size: few; CDR3 DNA: TGCGCCAGCAGCTTGGTACCTGGGGGGGAGGAGACCCAGTACTTC; CDR3 protein: CASSLVPGGEETQYF
D gene: TRBD1; J gene: TRBJ1-1; V gene: TRBV4-3; clone size: few; CDR3 DNA: TGCGCCAGCAGCCAAGATTTCATATGGGACAGTGAAGCTTTCTTT; CDR3 protein: CASSQDFIWDSEAFF
D gene: NA; J gene: TRBJ2-5; V gene: TRBV9; clone size: NA; CDR3 DNA: TGTGCCAGCACCCAACTCTCGGGGTTCGGGGAGACCCAGTACTTC; CDR3 protein: CASTQLSGFGETQYF
D gene: NA; J gene: TRBJ2-1; V gene: TRBV7-2; clone size: NA; CDR3 DNA: TGTGCCAGCAGCTCAGGACAGTACAATGAGCAGTTCTTC; CDR3 protein: CASSSGQYNEQFF
D gene: NA; J gene: TRBJ1-5; V gene: TRBV10-3; clone size: NA; CDR3 DNA: TGTGCCATCAGTCCAGGGGACCAGCCCCAGCATTTT; CDR3 protein: CAISPGDQPQHF
D gene: TRBD2; J gene: TRBJ2-1; V gene: TRBV11-2; clone size: NA; CDR3 DNA: TGTGCCAGCAGCGGGAGACTAGCGGGGCGTAATGAGCAGTTCTTC; CDR3 protein: CASSGRLAGRNEQFF
D gene: NA; J gene: TRBJ2-2; V gene: TRBV5-4; clone size: once; CDR3 DNA: TGTGCCAGCAGCCCTGGGGGACTTGACACCGGGGAGCTGTTTTTT; CDR3 protein: CASSPGGLDTGELFF
D gene: NA; J gene: TRBJ1-2; V gene: TRBV28; clone size: NA; CDR3 DNA: TGTGCCAGCAGTCTGAGGGATGGCTACACCTTC; CDR3 protein: CASSLRDGYTF
D gene: TRBD2; J gene: TRBJ2-1; V gene: TRBV19; clone size: NA; CDR3 DNA: TGTGCCAGTAGTATAAGCGGGAGGGTCAATGAGCAGTTCTTC; CDR3 protein: CASSISGRVNEQFF
D gene: NA; J gene: TRBJ2-7; V gene: TRBV7-2; clone size: NA; CDR3 DNA: TGCGCCAGCAGCTTCGGGACTGCCAGCGGGGAGCAGTACTTC; CDR3 protein: CASSFGTASGEQYF
D gene: NA; J gene: TRBJ2-1; V gene: TRBV7-9; clone size: NA; CDR3 DNA: TGTGCCACCCAGGCGTCCAATGAGCAGTTCTTC; CDR3 protein: CATQASNEQFF
D gene: TRBD1; J gene: TRBJ2-7; V gene: TRBV28; clone size: NA; CDR3 DNA: TGTGCCAGCAGTCGACCGGGACAGGGGGGGTACCAGCAGTACTTC; CDR3 protein: CASSRPGQGGYQQYF
D gene: TRBD2; J gene: TRBJ2-3; V gene: TRBV7-9; clone size: once; CDR3 DNA: TGTGCCAGCAGCCCAGCGGGACTTCCAACGCAGTATTTT; CDR3 protein: CASSPAGLPTQYF
D gene: TRBD2; J gene: TRBJ2-5; V gene: TRBV4-2; clone size: NA; CDR3 DNA: TGTGCCAGCAGCCCATATTCTAGCGGGGTCGAGACCCAGTACTTC; CDR3 protein: CASSPYSSGVETQYF
D gene: NA; J gene: TRBJ1-2; V gene: TRBV9; clone size: NA; CDR3 DNA: TGTGCCAGCAGCGCTGGACGGCGGGCCACCGAGAACTATGGCTACACCTTC; CDR3 protein: CASSAGRRATENYGYTF
D gene: NA; J gene: TRBJ2-7; V gene: TRBV23-1; clone size: NA; CDR3 DNA: TGCGCCAGCAGTCAATTCGACAGGAGCTACGAGCAGTACTTC; CDR3 protein: CASSQFDRSYEQYF
D gene: NA; J gene: TRBJ1-5; V gene: TRBV4-3; clone size: once; CDR3 DNA: TGCGCCAGCAGCCATGTCCAGGGCGGTCAGCCCCAGCATTTT; CDR3 protein: CASSHVQGGQPQHF
D gene: NA; J gene: TRBJ1-2; V gene: TRBV30; clone size: NA; CDR3 DNA: TGTGCCTGGAGTGTGGGGGGGAGACACTACCCCTATGGCTACACCTTC; CDR3 protein: CAWSVGGRHYPYGYTF